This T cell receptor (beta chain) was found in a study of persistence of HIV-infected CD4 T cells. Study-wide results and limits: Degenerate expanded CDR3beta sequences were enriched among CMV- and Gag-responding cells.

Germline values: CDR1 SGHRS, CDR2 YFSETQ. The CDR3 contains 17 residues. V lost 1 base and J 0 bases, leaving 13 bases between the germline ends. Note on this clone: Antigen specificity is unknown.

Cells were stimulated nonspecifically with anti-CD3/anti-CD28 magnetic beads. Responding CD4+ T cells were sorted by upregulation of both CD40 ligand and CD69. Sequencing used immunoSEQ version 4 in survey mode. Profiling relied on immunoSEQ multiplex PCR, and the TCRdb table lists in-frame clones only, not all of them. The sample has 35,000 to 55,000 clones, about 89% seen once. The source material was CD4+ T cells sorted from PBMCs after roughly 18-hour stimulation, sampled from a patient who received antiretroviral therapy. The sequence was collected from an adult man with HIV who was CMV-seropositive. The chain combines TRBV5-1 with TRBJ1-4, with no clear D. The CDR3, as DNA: TGCGCCAGCAGCTTGTTACCAGTGGCGACAACTAATGAAAAACTGTTTTTT. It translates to CASSLLPVATTNEKLFF.